This note documents a single T cell receptor beta chain sequence. Specified treatment: around 19 received Ad26.COV2.S at low or high dose, single or two shots; about 5 received placebo; per-sample allocation not given. Day 63 after the first injection of vaccine or placebo was the sampling time. The sample belongs to a study of Ad26.COV2.S vaccination and SARS-CoV-2 variants. Libraries were prepared by immunoSEQ multiplex PCR; TCRdb keeps only in-frame clonotypes and omits some of them. The sample has around 380,000 clones, approximately 90% seen once. The CDR3 spans 15 residues. Per the germline V gene, CDR1 is SEHNR and CDR2 is FQNEAQ (reference sequence). Unmatched junction bases numbered 5, after V lost 1 base and J lost 3 bases.

The receptor was isolated from a person aged 18 to 65 who received the Ad26.COV2.S COVID-19 vaccine or a placebo. Sequencing used peripheral blood, obtained in a trial of Ad26.COV2.S vaccine versus placebo. V and J are TRBV7-9 and TRBJ2-7; 8 positions match TRBD1. This CDR3 reads CASSLVNRGNYEQYF. The CDR3 DNA is TGTGCCAGCAGCTTAGTAAACAGGGGGAACTACGAGCAGTACTTC.